Listed here are 23 T cell receptor beta chains from one sample, sequenced in a study of shared clonotypes between healthy human individuals. The repertoire was sequenced with immunoSEQ multiplex PCR; TCRdb's copy has only in-frame clones and lacks some. Here the sample spans around 320,000 clones, around 87% being singletons. The source material was memory CD8+ T cells sorted from blood. Subset denoted: CD45RO+ cells pooled with CCR7-negative TemRA cells. All receptors derive from a man younger than 35 in good health.

This clone has only a few counts. The CDR3 loop is CASSQVTGGHEQYF. The CDR3 coding sequence is TGCGCCAGCAGCCAAGTTACGGGAGGCCACGAGCAGTACTTC. The chain employs TRBV4-1 and TRBJ2-7; 7 bases agree with TRBD2. The ends lost 1 base at V and 5 bases at J; junction bases unmatched: 5. The V gene's germline CDR1 is MGHRA and CDR2 YSYEKL. This CDR3 spans 14 amino acids.

About this clone itself: This CDR3 is also generated by other DNA sequences in the sample. The chain has TRBV7-6 and TRBJ1-1; D remains unclear. This CDR3 comprises 14 residues. V was pared by 1 base and J by 3 bases, with 9 bases between. In germline, CDR1 is SGHVS, CDR2 FNYEAQ. The CDR3 loop is CASSLGAGYTEAFF. CDR3 coding DNA: TGTGCCAGCAGCTTAGGTGCGGGTTACACTGAAGCTTTCTTT.

The V and J genes are TRBV6-6 and TRBJ2-1; possible D gene TRBD1, 6 bases. The V end lost 6 bases, the J end lost 4 bases, and 16 bases lay between the germline ends. The germline gives CDR1 MNHNY, CDR2 SVGAGI (reference sequence). This CDR3 contains 15 residues. CDR3 DNA: TGTGCCAGCAGGATGGGGGCCGGCTTTTACAATGAGCAGTTCTTC. Translating gives CASRMGAGFYNEQFF.

A word on this clone: The same CDR3 can be traced to other DNA sequences in this sample. V is TRBV27 and J is TRBJ2-3; D is ambiguous. The CDR3 has 11 amino acids. Per germline, CDR1 MNHEY and CDR2 SMNVEV (reference sequence). Trimming removed 8 bases from V and 0 bases from J, with 3 bases in between. CDR3 DNA: TGTGCCAGCCGAAGCACAGATACGCAGTATTTT. As protein: CASRSTDTQYF.

The chain links TRBV7-9 to TRBJ2-5; D remains ambiguous. Germline values: CDR1 SEHNR, CDR2 FQNEAQ (reference sequence). The CDR3 has 15 residues. Trimming took 5 bases from V and 3 from J, leaving 16 bases between them. The CDR3 coding sequence is TGTGCCAGCAGCCCCCCCTTGGGCGGAGAAGAGACCCAGTACTTC. Its protein product is CASSPPLGGEETQYF. The variable domain in full, with the rest retrieved from reference TRBV7-9 and TRBJ2-5, is DTGVSQNPRHKITKRGQNVTFRCDPISEHNRLYWYRQTLGQGPEFLTYFQNEAQLEKSRLLSDRFSAERPKGSFSTLEIQRTEQGDSAMYLCASSPPLGGEETQYFGPGTRLLVL.

The J gene is TRBJ2-4, the V gene TRBV2, with no clear D. CDR3 length: 13 residues. Germline V gene lookup returns CDR1 SNHLY and CDR2 FYNNEI. V was cut by 4 bases and J by 5 bases, with 9 bases left in between. The CDR3 sequence is CASSGTDQNIQYF. CDR3 in DNA: TGTGCCAGCAGTGGGACGGACCAAAACATTCAGTACTTC.

J is TRBJ2-1 and V is TRBV11-2; D unclear. CDR1 and CDR2 (germline): SGHAT, FQNNGV. With 1 base removed from V and 0 bases from J, the gap between germline ends came to 7 bases. This CDR3 contains 15 residues. CDR3 bases: TGTGCCAGCAGCTTAGTAGGTGGCTCCTACAATGAGCAGTTCTTC. Translating gives CASSLVGGSYNEQFF.

V is TRBV13 and J is TRBJ2-1; TRBD2 is a possible D gene (6 bases). Germline assignment: CDR1 PRHDT and CDR2 FYEKMQ (reference sequence). V was clipped by 3 bases and J by 0 bases, with 18 bases between them. This CDR3 region has 18 residues. The CDR3, as DNA: TGTGCCAGCAGCTTGACGGCCTTTCGGGAGCCCTCCTACAATGAGCAGTTCTTC. The encoded protein is CASSLTAFREPSYNEQFF.

The chain employs TRBV27 and TRBJ2-3; 8 bases agree with TRBD1. There are 15 residues in the CDR3. J was trimmed by 6 bases and V by 4 bases; bases with no gene match: 9. CDR1 and CDR2 from the germline V gene are MNHEY and SMNVEV (reference sequence). CDR3 sequence reads: CASSSLDRVRDTQYF. In nucleotides, the CDR3 is TGTGCCAGCAGTTCACTGGACAGGGTCCGGGATACGCAGTATTTT.

Only one count was recorded for this clone. V and J are TRBV6-5 and TRBJ1-2; no clear D gene. Trimming took off 6 bases at V and 3 bases at J, with 11 bases between the two ends. CDR1 and CDR2 from the germline V gene are MNHEY and SVGAGI. CDR3 size: 13 residues. The CDR3 loop is CASRSIGDYGYTF. The DNA for the CDR3 is TGTGCCAGCAGGTCCATCGGGGACTATGGCTACACCTTC.

The chain combines TRBV5-1 with TRBJ2-3; the D gene could be TRBD1 or TRBD2 (5 bases each). Trimming removed 0 bases at V and 9 bases at J, with 14 bases between. The CDR3 runs to 14 residues. Germline assignment: CDR1 SGHRS and CDR2 YFSETQ. This chain's CDR3 is CASSLEDTRDTQYF. Here the CDR3 DNA reads TGCGCCAGCAGCTTGGAGGACACTCGGGACACGCAGTATTTT.

The gene calls are TRBV5-4 and TRBJ2-6; TRBD2 might be the D (6 bases). This CDR3 has 17 residues. V lost 3 bases, J lost 2 bases, and 15 bases lay in between. CDR1 and CDR2 (germline): SGHNT, YYREEE (reference sequence). The CDR3 loop reads CASSYDTGGTGANVLTF. The CDR3 region has the DNA TGTGCCAGCAGCTATGACACCGGGGGAACTGGGGCCAACGTCCTGACTTTC.

The chain recombines TRBV11-2 with TRBJ2-7, with D hard to call. Germline assignment: CDR1 SGHAT and CDR2 FQNNGV. The V gene lost 1 base and the J gene lost 1 base, with 5 bases spanning the gap. This CDR3 is 13 amino acids long. CDR3 coding DNA: TGTGCCAGCAGCTTAGGACGGTCCTACGAGCAGTACTTC. Translation gives CASSLGRSYEQYF.

The gene calls are TRBV9 and TRBJ2-7, with 7 bases lining up with TRBD2. The CDR3 totals 14 residues. V lost 2 bases to trimming and J lost 5 bases; unmatched junction nucleotides: 7. The germline V gene encodes CDR1 SGDLS and CDR2 YYNGEE. Written as DNA, the CDR3 is TGTGCCAGCAGCGTCGGCGGGAGCGGCCACGAGCAGTACTTC. It translates to CASSVGGSGHEQYF. Drawing the rest from reference TRBV9 and TRBJ2-7, the complete variable domain is DSGVTQTPKHLITATGQRVTLRCSPRSGDLSVYWYQQSLDQGLQFLIQYYNGEERAKGNILERFSAQQFPDLHSELNLSSLELGDSALYFCASSVGGSGHEQYFGPGTRLTVT.

This clone was seen ten or more times. This chain connects TRBV7-9 to TRBJ2-2, with 11 bases lining up with TRBD2. The J segment lost 10 bases and the V segment lost 2 bases, leaving 6 bases of the junction unmatched. Germline assignment: CDR1 SEHNR and CDR2 FQNEAQ (reference sequence). This CDR3 is built from 15 residues. The CDR3 coding sequence is TGTGCCAGCAGCTTAACTAGCGGGGGTGATGAGGAGCTGTTTTTT. Translating gives CASSLTSGGDEELFF. Combining the CDR3 with reference TRBV7-9 and TRBJ2-2 gives the whole variable domain DTGVSQNPRHKITKRGQNVTFRCDPISEHNRLYWYRQTLGQGPEFLTYFQNEAQLEKSRLLSDRFSAERPKGSFSTLEIQRTEQGDSAMYLCASSLTSGGDEELFFGEGSRLTVL.

The rearrangement uses TRBV10-3 and TRBJ1-1; D not resolved. Trimming stripped 0 bases from V and 8 bases from J, with 13 bases between. The CDR3 covers 14 residues. Germline V lookup: CDR1 ENHRY, CDR2 SYGVKD. This CDR3 is CAISESSSPFEAFF. CDR3 nucleotides: TGTGCCATCAGTGAGTCGTCCAGCCCTTTCGAAGCTTTCTTT.

The chain has TRBV4-1 and TRBJ2-7; D unresolved. Germline CDR1 and CDR2: MGHRA and YSYEKL. This CDR3 comprises 14 residues. V was trimmed by 5 bases and J by 3 bases, leaving 14 bases between them. CDR3 amino acids: CASSLHGSYYEQYF. In DNA, the CDR3 is TGCGCCAGCAGCTTACATGGATCTTACTACGAGCAGTACTTC.

V is TRBV1 and J is TRBJ1-5; the tabulated D call, TRBD1, remains unverified against the DNA. TRBV1 is an annotated pseudogene. The CDR3 contains 16 residues. The CDR3 DNA reads TGCACCAGCGGAAAACAGGGGGAGGAAAGTAATCAGCCCCAGCATTTT. This codes for CTSGKQGEESNQPQHF.

The chain recombines TRBV27 with TRBJ2-7, with 8 bases fitting TRBD1. The ends lost 1 base at V and 5 bases at J; junction bases unmatched: 7. The CDR3 consists of 15 residues. Germline V gives CDR1 MNHEY, CDR2 SMNVEV (reference sequence). In nucleotides, the CDR3 is TGTGCCAGCAGTTTATACCCAGGGGGCGTGGACGAGCAGTACTTC. This gives the protein CASSLYPGGVDEQYF.

The chain joins TRBV29-1 to TRBJ1-1; weak D call: TRBD1 (5 bases). The CDR3 covers 9 residues. Trimming took 6 bases from V and 7 from J, leaving 6 bases between them. Germline-derived CDR1 and CDR2 are SQVTM and ANQGSEA. This chain's CDR3 is CSVDSEAFF. Written as DNA, the CDR3 is TGCAGCGTCGACAGTGAAGCTTTCTTT.

V usage is TRBV28 and J usage is TRBJ1-4, with D uncertain. V lost 2 bases and J lost 9, with 13 bases in between. Germline V gives CDR1 MDHEN, CDR2 SYDVKM. The CDR3 is 14 amino acids. The CDR3: CASSLARGSKKLFF. As DNA, the CDR3 is TGTGCCAGCAGTTTAGCAAGAGGTTCCAAAAAACTGTTTTTT.

The chain uses TRBV13 and TRBJ2-7; 8 positions agree with TRBD2. Germline V lookup: CDR1 PRHDT, CDR2 FYEKMQ (reference sequence). Trimming removed 7 bases from V and 0 bases from J; junction bases left unmatched: 14. The CDR3 runs 17 residues. CDR3 nucleotides: TGTGCCAGCACCGACGGGATCGCGGGAGGTTCCTCCTACGAGCAGTACTTC. Amino acids: CASTDGIAGGSSYEQYF.

CDR3: CASSDRGLYEQYF. CDR3 nucleotide sequence: TGTGCCAGCAGTGACAGGGGGCTCTACGAGCAGTACTTC. The V call is TRBV6-1, the J call TRBJ2-7; 8 bases line up with TRBD1. The ends lost 3 bases at V and 3 bases at J; junction bases unmatched: 1. CDR3 length: 13 residues. Germline assignment: CDR1 MNHNS and CDR2 SASEGT.